This entry concerns a single TCR beta chain. TCRdb keeps only in-frame clones here, not all; method: immunoSEQ multiplex PCR. The table has around 280,000 clones, around 90% seen once. These data belong to a study of blood T cell repertoires in COVID-19. Germline-derived CDR1 and CDR2 are SGHTA and FQGNSA. The CDR3 loop spans 15 amino acids. Trimming left V 5 bases short and J 3 bases short, with 14 bases between. The chain is built from TRBV7-2 and TRBJ2-4; D possibly corresponds to TRBD2 (6 bases). The sample consisted of peripheral blood. This receptor was identified in a man in his 70s with acute or convalescent COVID-19. In DNA, the CDR3 is TGTGCCAGCAGCGCCTCCGGGGGATACAAAAACATTCAGTACTTC. It specifies CASSASGGYKNIQYF.